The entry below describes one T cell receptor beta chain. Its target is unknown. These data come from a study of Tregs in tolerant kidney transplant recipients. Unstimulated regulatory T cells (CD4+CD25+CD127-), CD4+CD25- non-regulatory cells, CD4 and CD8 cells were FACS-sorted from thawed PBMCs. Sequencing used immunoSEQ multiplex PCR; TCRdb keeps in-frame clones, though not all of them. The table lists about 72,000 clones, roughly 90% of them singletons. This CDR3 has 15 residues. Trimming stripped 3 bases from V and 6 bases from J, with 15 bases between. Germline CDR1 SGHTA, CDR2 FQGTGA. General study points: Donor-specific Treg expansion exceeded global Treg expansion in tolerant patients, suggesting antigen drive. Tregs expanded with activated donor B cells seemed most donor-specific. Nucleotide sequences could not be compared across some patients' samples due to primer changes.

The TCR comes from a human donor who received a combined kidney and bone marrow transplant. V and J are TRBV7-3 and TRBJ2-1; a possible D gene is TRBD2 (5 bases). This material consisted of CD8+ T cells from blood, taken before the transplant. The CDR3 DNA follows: TGTGCCAGCAGCTTTTTTCCGGATGGAGGCAATGAGCAGTTCTTC. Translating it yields CASSFFPDGGNEQFF.